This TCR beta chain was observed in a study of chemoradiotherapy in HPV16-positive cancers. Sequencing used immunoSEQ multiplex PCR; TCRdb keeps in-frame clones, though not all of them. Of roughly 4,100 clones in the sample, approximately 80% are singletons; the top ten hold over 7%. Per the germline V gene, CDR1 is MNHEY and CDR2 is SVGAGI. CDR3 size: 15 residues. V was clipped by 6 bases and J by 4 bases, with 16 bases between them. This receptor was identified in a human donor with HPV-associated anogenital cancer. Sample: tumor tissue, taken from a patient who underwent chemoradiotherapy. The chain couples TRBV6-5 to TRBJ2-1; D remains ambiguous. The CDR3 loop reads CASRLLEGPYNEQFF. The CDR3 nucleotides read TGTGCCAGCAGATTACTCGAAGGGCCATACAATGAGCAGTTCTTC.